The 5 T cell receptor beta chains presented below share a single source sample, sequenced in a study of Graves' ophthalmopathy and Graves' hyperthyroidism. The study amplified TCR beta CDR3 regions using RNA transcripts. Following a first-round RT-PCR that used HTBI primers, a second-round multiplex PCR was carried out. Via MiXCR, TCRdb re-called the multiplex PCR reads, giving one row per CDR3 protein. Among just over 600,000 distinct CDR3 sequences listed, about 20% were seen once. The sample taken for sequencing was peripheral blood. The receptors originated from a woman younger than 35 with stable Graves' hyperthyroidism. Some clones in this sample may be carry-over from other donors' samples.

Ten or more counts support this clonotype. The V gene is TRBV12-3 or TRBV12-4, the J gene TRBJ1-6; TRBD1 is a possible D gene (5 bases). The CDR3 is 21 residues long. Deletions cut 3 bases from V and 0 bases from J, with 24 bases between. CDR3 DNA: TGTGCCAGCAGTTTTGGGTGGCAGGGAGGCCCCTCAAGCTCCTATAATTCACCCCTCCACTTT. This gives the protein CASSFGWQGGPSSSYNSPLHF.

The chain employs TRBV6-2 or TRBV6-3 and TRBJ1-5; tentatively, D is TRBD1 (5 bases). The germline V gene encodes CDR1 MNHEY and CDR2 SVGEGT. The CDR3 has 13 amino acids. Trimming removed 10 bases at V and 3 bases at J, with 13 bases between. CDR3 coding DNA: TGTGCCATCGCCGACAGCAACAATCAGCCCCAGCATTTT. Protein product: CAIADSNNQPQHF.

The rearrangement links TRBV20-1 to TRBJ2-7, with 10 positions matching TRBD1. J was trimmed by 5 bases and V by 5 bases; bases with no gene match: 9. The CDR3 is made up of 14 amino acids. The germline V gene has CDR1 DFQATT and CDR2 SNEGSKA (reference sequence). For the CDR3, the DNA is TGCAGTGCTCCCCTGGGACAGGGGAGCGACGAGCAGTACTTC. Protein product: CSAPLGQGSDEQYF.

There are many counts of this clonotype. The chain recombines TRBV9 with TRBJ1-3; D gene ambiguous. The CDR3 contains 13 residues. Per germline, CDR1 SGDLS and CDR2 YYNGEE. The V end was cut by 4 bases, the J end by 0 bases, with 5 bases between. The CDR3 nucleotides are TGTGCCAGCAGCCTAACCTCTGGAAACACCATATATTTT. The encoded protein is CASSLTSGNTIYF. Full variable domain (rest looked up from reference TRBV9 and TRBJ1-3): DSGVTQTPKHLITATGQRVTLRCSPRSGDLSVYWYQQSLDQGLQFLIQYYNGEERAKGNILERFSAQQFPDLHSELNLSSLELGDSALYFCASSLTSGNTIYFGEGSWLTVV.

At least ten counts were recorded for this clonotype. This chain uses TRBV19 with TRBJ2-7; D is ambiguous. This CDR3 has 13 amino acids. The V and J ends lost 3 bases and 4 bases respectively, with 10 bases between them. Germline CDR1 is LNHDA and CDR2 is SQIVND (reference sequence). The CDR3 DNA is TGTGCCAGTAGTATCGGGCGTCTGTACGAGCAGTACTTC. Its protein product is CASSIGRLYEQYF.